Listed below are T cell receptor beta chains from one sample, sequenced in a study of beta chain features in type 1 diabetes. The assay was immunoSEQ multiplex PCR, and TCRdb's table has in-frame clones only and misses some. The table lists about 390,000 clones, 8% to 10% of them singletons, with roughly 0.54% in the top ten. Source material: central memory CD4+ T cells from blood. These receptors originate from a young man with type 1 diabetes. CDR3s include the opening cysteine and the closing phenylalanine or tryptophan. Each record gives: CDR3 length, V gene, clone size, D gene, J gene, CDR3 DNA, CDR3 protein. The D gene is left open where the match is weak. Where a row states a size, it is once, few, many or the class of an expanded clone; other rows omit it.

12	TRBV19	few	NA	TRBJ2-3	TGTGCCAGTAGCGGGGTGGGAGATACGCAGTATTTT	CASSGVGDTQYF
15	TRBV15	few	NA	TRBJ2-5	TGTGCCACCAGCAGAGATCCCGGACGGCAAGAGACCCAGTACTTC	CATSRDPGRQETQYF
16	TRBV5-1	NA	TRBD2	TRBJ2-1	TGCGCCAGCAGCCCCTGGCTAGCGGGAGGTCGCGATGAGCAGTTCTTC	CASSPWLAGGRDEQFF
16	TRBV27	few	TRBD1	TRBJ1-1	TGTGCCAGCCGACCCCCGGGACAGGTTAGGAACACTGAAGCTTTCTTT	CASRPPGQVRNTEAFF
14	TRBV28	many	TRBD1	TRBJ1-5	TGTGCCAGCAGTCCACAGGGGAGGTCTCAGCCCCAGCATTTT	CASSPQGRSQPQHF
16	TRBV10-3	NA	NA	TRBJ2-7	TGTGCCATCAGTGATGGCATTACGAGGTCCCCCTACGAGCAGTACTTC	CAISDGITRSPYEQYF
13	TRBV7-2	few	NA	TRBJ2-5	TGTGCCAGCAGCCGGGGGACCCAAGAGACCCAGTACTTC	CASSRGTQETQYF
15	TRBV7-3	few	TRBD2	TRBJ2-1	TGTGCCAGCAGCCTAGGGGTAGCGGGTAGCAATGAGCAGTTCTTC	CASSLGVAGSNEQFF
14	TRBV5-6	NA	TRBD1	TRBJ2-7	TGTGCCAGCAGCACCTGGACAGGGGAGTACGAGCAGTACTTC	CASSTWTGEYEQYF
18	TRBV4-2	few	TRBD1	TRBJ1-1	TGTGCCAGCAGCCAAGGGTTCCCGGGACAGGGGCTGAACACTGAAGCTTTCTTT	CASSQGFPGQGLNTEAFF
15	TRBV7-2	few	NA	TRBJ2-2	TGTGCCAGCAGCTTAGCGCGAGAGTGGGCCGGGGAGCTGTTTTTT	CASSLAREWAGELFF
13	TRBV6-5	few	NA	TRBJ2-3	TGTGCCAGCAGTTCCCTACTAGCAGATACGCAGTATTTT	CASSSLLADTQYF
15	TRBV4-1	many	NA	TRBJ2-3	TGCGCCAGCAGCCAAGAGCGGTTAGCCGCAGATACGCAGTATTTT	CASSQERLAADTQYF
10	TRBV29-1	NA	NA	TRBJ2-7	TGCAGCGTTGTCAACTACGAGCAGTACTTC	CSVVNYEQYF
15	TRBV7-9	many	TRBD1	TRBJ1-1	TGTGCCAGCACCACTCAGGGACAGGGGAACACTGAAGCTTTCTTT	CASTTQGQGNTEAFF
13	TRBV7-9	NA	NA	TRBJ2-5	TGTGCCAGCAGCTTAAAATCCGGCTTGGAGCAGTACTTC	CASSLKSGLEQYF
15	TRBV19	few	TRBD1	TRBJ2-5	TGTGCCAGTAGTAAGACGACAGGGATCCAAGAGACCCAGTACTTC	CASSKTTGIQETQYF
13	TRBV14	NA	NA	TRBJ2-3	TGTGCCAGCAGCCCATTCCAGGAAGATACGCAGTATTTT	CASSPFQEDTQYF
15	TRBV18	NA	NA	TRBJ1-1	TGTGCCAGCTCACAAAGAACGGGGGTGGACACTGAAGCTTTCTTT	CASSQRTGVDTEAFF
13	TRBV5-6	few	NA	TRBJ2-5	TGTGCCAGCAGCTTGGGTGGGGGAGAGACCCAGTACTTC	CASSLGGGETQYF
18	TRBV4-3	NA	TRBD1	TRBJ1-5	TGCGCCAGCAGCCAAGATTTAGCCGGGACAGGAGGAAATCAGCCCCAGCATTTT	CASSQDLAGTGGNQPQHF
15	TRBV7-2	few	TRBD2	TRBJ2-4	TGTGCCAGCAGCCTCTCCGGGACTAGCGAAAACATTCAGTACTTC	CASSLSGTSENIQYF